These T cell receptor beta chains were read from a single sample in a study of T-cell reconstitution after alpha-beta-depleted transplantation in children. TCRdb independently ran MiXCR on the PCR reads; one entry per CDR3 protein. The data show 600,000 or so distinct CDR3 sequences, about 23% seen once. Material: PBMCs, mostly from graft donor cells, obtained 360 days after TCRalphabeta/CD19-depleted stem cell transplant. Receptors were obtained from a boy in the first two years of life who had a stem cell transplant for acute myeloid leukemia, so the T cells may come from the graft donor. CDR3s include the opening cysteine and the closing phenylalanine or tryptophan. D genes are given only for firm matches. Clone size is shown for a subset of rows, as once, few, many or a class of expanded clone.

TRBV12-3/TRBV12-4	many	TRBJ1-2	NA	CASSLGNREYGYTF	TGTGCCAGCAGCCTAGGGAACAGGGAGTATGGCTACACCTTC
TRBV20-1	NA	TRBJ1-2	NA	CSVPITIHRDGYTF	TGCAGTGTCCCGATCACTATTCACAGGGATGGCTACACCTTC
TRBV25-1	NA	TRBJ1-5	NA	CASSVTGSKVPQHF	TGTGCCAGCAGTGTAACCGGTTCGAAGGTGCCCCAGCATTTT
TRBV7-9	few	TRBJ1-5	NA	CASSSPSGRTSNQPQHF	TGTGCCAGCAGTTCCCCCTCTGGGCGCACCAGCAATCAGCCCCAGCATTTT
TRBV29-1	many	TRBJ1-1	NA	CSVEGQAGAFF	TGCAGCGTTGAAGGCCAGGCCGGGGCTTTCTTT
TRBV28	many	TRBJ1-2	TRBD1	CASRPWTGFKAGDGYTF	TGTGCCAGCAGACCGTGGACAGGGTTTAAAGCCGGAGATGGCTACACCTTC
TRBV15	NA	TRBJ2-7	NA	CATSTVGIEQYF	TGTGCCACCAGCACAGTAGGTATCGAGCAGTACTTC
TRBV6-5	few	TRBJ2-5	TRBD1	CATRTGRETQYF	TGTGCCACCCGGACAGGGAGGGAGACCCAGTACTTC
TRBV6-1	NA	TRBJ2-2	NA	CASGQSQNTGELFF	TGTGCCAGCGGGCAAAGTCAGAACACCGGGGAGCTGTTTTTT
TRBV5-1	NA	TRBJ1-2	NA	CASSITRTLGYTF	TGCGCCAGCAGCATTACCCGGACACTCGGCTACACCTTC
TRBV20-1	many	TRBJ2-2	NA	CSATYSATGELFF	TGCAGTGCTACCTATTCCGCCACCGGGGAGCTGTTTTTT
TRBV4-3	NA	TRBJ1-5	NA	CASSQEWIRNQPQHF	TGCGCCAGCAGCCAAGAATGGATAAGGAATCAGCCCCAGCATTTT
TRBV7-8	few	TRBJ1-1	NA	CASSLEVRMNTEAFF	TGTGCCAGCAGCTTAGAGGTCCGCATGAACACTGAAGCTTTCTTT
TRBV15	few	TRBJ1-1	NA	CATSISAGGTEAFF	TGTGCCACCAGCATATCCGCCGGAGGCACTGAAGCTTTCTTT
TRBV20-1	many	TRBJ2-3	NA	CSASPHTDTQYF	TGCAGTGCTAGCCCCCACACAGATACGCAGTATTTT
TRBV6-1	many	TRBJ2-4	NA	CASSEVPPGSAKNIQYF	TGTGCCAGCAGTGAAGTCCCTCCGGGATCCGCCAAAAACATTCAGTACTTC
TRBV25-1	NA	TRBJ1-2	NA	CASSEYGVGHRGYTF	TGTGCCAGCAGTGAATACGGCGTGGGCCATCGAGGCTACACCTTC
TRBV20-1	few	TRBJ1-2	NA	CSARESDSYGYTF	TGCAGTGCTAGAGAAAGCGACTCCTATGGCTACACCTTC
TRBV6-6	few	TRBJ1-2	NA	CASSSGVANYGYTF	TGTGCCAGCAGTTCAGGGGTAGCTAACTATGGCTACACCTTC
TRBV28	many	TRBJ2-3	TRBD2	CASSSLGRGDTDTQYF	TGTGCCAGCAGCTCTCTAGGGCGGGGGGACACAGATACGCAGTATTTT
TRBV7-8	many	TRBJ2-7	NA	CASSSNAVLNHYEQYF	TGTGCCAGCAGCTCGAACGCGGTACTCAACCACTACGAGCAGTACTTC
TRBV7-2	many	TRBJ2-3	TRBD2	CASSLQAGSDTQYF	TGTGCCAGCAGCTTACAAGCGGGGTCGGATACGCAGTATTTT
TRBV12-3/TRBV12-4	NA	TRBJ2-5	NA	CASSSGTRVQETQYF	TGTGCCAGCAGTTCCGGGACGAGGGTGCAAGAGACCCAGTACTTC
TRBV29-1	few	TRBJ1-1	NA	CSVVKGYTEAFF	TGCAGCGTTGTCAAGGGGTACACTGAAGCTTTCTTT
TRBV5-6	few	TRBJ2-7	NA	CASSLEWKGLTSYEQYF	TGTGCCAGCAGCTTGGAGTGGAAGGGTCTAACGTCCTACGAGCAGTACTTC
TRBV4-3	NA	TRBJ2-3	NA	CASSQVEGTVTDTQYF	TGCGCCAGCAGCCAAGTTGAGGGGACCGTCACAGATACGCAGTATTTT
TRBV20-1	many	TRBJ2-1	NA	CSASTKGDEQFF	TGCAGTGCTTCTACCAAGGGCGATGAGCAGTTCTTC
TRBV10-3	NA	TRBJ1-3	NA	CAIRPQGNTIYF	TGTGCCATCAGGCCCCAAGGGAACACCATATATTTT
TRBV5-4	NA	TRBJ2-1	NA	CASSLGVPGPRFF	TGTGCCAGCAGCTTGGGAGTCCCCGGCCCCCGGTTCTTC
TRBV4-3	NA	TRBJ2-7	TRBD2	CASSQGVQGGGAVYEQYF	TGCGCCAGCAGCCAAGGTGTGCAGGGCGGGGGGGCAGTTTACGAGCAGTACTTC
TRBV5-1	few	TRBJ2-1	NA	CASSPGDRYNEQFF	TGCGCCAGCAGCCCCGGGGACCGCTACAATGAGCAGTTCTTC
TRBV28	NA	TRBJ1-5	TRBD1	CASSPEGGGQPQHF	TGTGCCAGCAGCCCAGAAGGGGGCGGGCAGCCCCAGCATTTT
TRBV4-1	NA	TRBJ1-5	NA	CASSQAAVYSNQPQHF	TGCGCCAGCAGCCAAGCTGCGGTATATAGCAATCAGCCCCAGCATTTT
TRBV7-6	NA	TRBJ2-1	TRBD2	CASSLASGGANEQFF	TGTGCCAGCAGCTTAGCGAGCGGGGGGGCGAATGAGCAGTTCTTC
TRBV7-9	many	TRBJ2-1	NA	CASSFISATKYNEQFF	TGTGCCAGCAGCTTCATTTCGGCTACCAAGTACAATGAGCAGTTCTTC
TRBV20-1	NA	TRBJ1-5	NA	CSARETGNNQPQHF	TGCAGTGCTAGAGAGACAGGTAACAATCAGCCCCAGCATTTT
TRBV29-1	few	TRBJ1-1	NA	CSVGPPNTEAFF	TGCAGCGTTGGGCCCCCGAACACTGAAGCTTTCTTT
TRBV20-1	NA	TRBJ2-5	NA	CSARVYDGGLQETQYF	TGCAGTGCTAGAGTGTACGACGGGGGGCTTCAAGAGACCCAGTACTTC
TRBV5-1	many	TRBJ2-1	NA	CASSSGRHEQFF	TGCGCCAGCAGCTCAGGGCGGCATGAGCAGTTCTTC
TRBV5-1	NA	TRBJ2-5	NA	CASSSRDPPETQYF	TGCGCCAGCAGCTCTCGGGACCCCCCAGAGACCCAGTACTTC
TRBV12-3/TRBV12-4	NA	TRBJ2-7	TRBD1	CASSLNGRQGYEQYF	TGTGCCAGCAGTTTAAACGGGCGACAGGGCTACGAGCAGTACTTC